This section outlines one T cell receptor (beta chain) sequence together with its context. Its specificity is not known. This sample is part of a study of T-cell memory formation after mild COVID-19. A single record per CDR3 protein comes from TCRdb applying MiXCR to the 5' RACE reads. The table has 250,000 to 350,000 distinct CDR3 sequences, roughly 19% seen once. The CDR3 has 15 residues. Germline assignment: CDR1 MGHRA and CDR2 YSYEKL. V was trimmed by 4 bases and J by 1 base, leaving 12 bases between them. Study results and caveats: Day 15 to 85 contracting clones showed balanced CD4/CD8; day 15 to 37 expanders favored CD4+. Mainly in CM and EM were contracting CD4+ clones; CD8+ were in EMRA.

The sequence was collected from a man aged 18 to 30 who had mild COVID-19 (a few samples of this study predate the infection). Cell type and time point are not known. This chain links TRBV4-1 with TRBJ2-3; D is ambiguous. Sequenced sample: PBMCs or a T cell subset sorted from them (not recorded which). CDR3 residues: CASSLRNRRTDTQYF. DNA of the CDR3: TGCGCCAGCAGCCTTCGGAATCGTCGCACAGATACGCAGTATTTT.